The 12 T cell receptor beta chains below all came from one sample that was sequenced in a study of T cells in tuberculosis. Time point denoted: new active TB diagnosis, blood taken before or within 7 days of starting treatment. Generated by immunoSEQ multiplex PCR, the TCRdb table keeps only in-frame clones and is missing some. The table has roughly 34,000 clones, 70% to 90% seen once. The specimen comprised PBMCs, sampled at tuberculosis diagnosis. All receptors derive from an adult with tuberculosis.

Here the CDR3 DNA reads TGTGCCAGCAGTCCTGACAGGGGTAATGAAAAACTGTTTTTT. Residues: CASSPDRGNEKLFF. The chain joins TRBV6-6 to TRBJ1-4, with 8 bases fitting TRBD1. The CDR3 loop spans 14 amino acids. Unmatched junction bases numbered 3, after V lost 5 bases and J lost 4 bases. CDR1 and CDR2 from the germline V gene are MNHNY and SVGAGI (reference sequence).

The J gene is TRBJ1-4, the V gene TRBV5-4, with D maybe TRBD1 (5 bases). CDR1 and CDR2 (germline): SGHNT, YYREEE (reference sequence). There are 14 residues in the CDR3. V lost 7 bases and J lost 5, with 15 bases in between. The CDR3 here is CASGDGGLNEKLFF. The CDR3 DNA sequence: TGTGCCAGCGGGGACGGGGGACTAAATGAAAAACTGTTTTTT.

The chain employs TRBV27 and TRBJ2-7; 8 nucleotides line up with TRBD1. The CDR3 has 14 amino acids. CDR1 and CDR2 (germline): MNHEY, SMNVEV (reference sequence). V lost 3 bases and J lost 7; bases outside the gene matches: 8. This chain's CDR3 is CASSFRTGQREQYF. For the CDR3, the DNA is TGTGCCAGCAGTTTTAGGACAGGGCAGAGGGAGCAGTACTTC.

V gene TRBV13 combines with J gene TRBJ2-4; 8 bases map to TRBD1. Per germline, CDR1 PRHDT and CDR2 FYEKMQ (reference sequence). The V gene end was trimmed by 5 bases and the J gene end by 0 bases; junction bases not matched to a gene: 6. This CDR3 comprises 16 residues. CDR3 amino acids: CASSDGQGLAKNIQYF. In DNA form, the CDR3 reads TGTGCCAGCAGCGATGGACAGGGACTAGCCAAAAACATTCAGTACTTC.

The DNA of the CDR3 is TGTGCCAGCAGCGCAGGGGCGGGAAACACCATATATTTT. Translation: CASSAGAGNTIYF. V and J are TRBV7-9 and TRBJ1-3, with D maybe TRBD1 (6 bases). Looked up from germline, CDR1 is SEHNR and CDR2 is FQNEAQ (reference sequence). V was clipped by 5 bases and J by 4 bases, with 9 bases between them. This CDR3 has 13 residues.

In this sample, this clone turned up once. The chain combines TRBV11-2 with TRBJ2-7; 8 bases align to TRBD1. The length of the CDR3 is 15 residues. Losses at the gene ends were 4 bases for V and 1 base for J; bases not matched to a gene: 6. The germline CDR1 and CDR2 sequences are SGHAT and FQNNGV. The CDR3 region has the DNA TGTGCCAGCAGCTCCATAAGACAGGGGTCCTACGAGCAGTACTTC. It specifies CASSSIRQGSYEQYF.

This clone was recorded once. J is TRBJ2-7 and V is TRBV30; a weak D match, TRBD2 (5 bases). Germline V gives CDR1 GTSNPN, CDR2 SVGIG (reference sequence). The CDR3 is 12 residues long. Trimming stripped 4 bases from V and 2 bases from J, with 9 bases between. CDR3 sequence reads: CAWTTGTYEQYF. The CDR3 DNA is TGTGCCTGGACTACGGGAACCTACGAGCAGTACTTC.

V is TRBV7-2 and J is TRBJ2-6; the D is unclear. The CDR3 covers 15 residues. Per the germline V gene, CDR1 is SGHTA and CDR2 is FQGNSA. V gave up 1 base and J gave up 2 bases, with 6 bases separating them. CDR3 DNA sequence: TGTGCCAGCAGCTTAGGACGGGCTGGGGCCAACGTCCTGACTTTC. Its translation is CASSLGRAGANVLTF.

The chain has TRBV4-1 and TRBJ2-5, with 9 bases fitting TRBD2. This CDR3 has 16 residues. CDR1 is MGHRA, CDR2 YSYEKL, per germline. Losses at the gene ends were 2 bases for V and 0 bases for J; bases not matched to a gene: 4. CDR3 region: CASSQRGGRDQETQYF. In DNA, the CDR3 is TGCGCCAGCAGCCAAAGGGGCGGGAGGGACCAAGAGACCCAGTACTTC.

This rearrangement joins TRBV5-4 to TRBJ1-2; D gene uncertain. Trimming pared 2 bases from V and 2 bases from J, leaving 16 bases between. Germline lookup yields CDR1 SGHNT and CDR2 YYREEE (reference sequence). This CDR3 has 16 residues. DNA for the CDR3: TGTGCCAGCAGCTTTGGTGCAGGCCTTTTAAACTATGGCTACACCTTC. It encodes CASSFGAGLLNYGYTF.

This clone was recorded a few times. The CDR3 bases are TGTGCCAGCAGCTCCGGAGGGTCTTACGGCTACACCTTC. As protein: CASSSGGSYGYTF. This sequence joins TRBV5-5 and TRBJ1-2; D gene ambiguous. The length of the CDR3 is 13 residues. Germline CDR1 is SGHKS and CDR2 is YYEKEE (reference sequence). The V end lost 3 bases, the J end lost 8 bases, and 14 bases lay between the germline ends. The whole variable domain, remainder taken from reference TRBV5-5 and TRBJ1-2, is DAGVTQSPTHLIKTRGQQVTLRCSPISGHKSVSWYQQVLGQGPQFIFQYYEKEERGRGNFPDRFSARQFPNYSSELNVNALLLGDSALYLCASSSGGSYGYTFGSGTRLTVV.

V is TRBV4-1 and J is TRBJ2-3, with TRBD1 matching over 7 bases. Germline V gives CDR1 MGHRA, CDR2 YSYEKL. The CDR3 has 14 residues. V dropped 1 base and J dropped 6; count of bases not matched to a gene: 4. The CDR3 DNA reads as TGCGCCAGCAGCCAAGCGGTACAGGGGGATACGCAGTATTTT. Translating it yields CASSQAVQGDTQYF.